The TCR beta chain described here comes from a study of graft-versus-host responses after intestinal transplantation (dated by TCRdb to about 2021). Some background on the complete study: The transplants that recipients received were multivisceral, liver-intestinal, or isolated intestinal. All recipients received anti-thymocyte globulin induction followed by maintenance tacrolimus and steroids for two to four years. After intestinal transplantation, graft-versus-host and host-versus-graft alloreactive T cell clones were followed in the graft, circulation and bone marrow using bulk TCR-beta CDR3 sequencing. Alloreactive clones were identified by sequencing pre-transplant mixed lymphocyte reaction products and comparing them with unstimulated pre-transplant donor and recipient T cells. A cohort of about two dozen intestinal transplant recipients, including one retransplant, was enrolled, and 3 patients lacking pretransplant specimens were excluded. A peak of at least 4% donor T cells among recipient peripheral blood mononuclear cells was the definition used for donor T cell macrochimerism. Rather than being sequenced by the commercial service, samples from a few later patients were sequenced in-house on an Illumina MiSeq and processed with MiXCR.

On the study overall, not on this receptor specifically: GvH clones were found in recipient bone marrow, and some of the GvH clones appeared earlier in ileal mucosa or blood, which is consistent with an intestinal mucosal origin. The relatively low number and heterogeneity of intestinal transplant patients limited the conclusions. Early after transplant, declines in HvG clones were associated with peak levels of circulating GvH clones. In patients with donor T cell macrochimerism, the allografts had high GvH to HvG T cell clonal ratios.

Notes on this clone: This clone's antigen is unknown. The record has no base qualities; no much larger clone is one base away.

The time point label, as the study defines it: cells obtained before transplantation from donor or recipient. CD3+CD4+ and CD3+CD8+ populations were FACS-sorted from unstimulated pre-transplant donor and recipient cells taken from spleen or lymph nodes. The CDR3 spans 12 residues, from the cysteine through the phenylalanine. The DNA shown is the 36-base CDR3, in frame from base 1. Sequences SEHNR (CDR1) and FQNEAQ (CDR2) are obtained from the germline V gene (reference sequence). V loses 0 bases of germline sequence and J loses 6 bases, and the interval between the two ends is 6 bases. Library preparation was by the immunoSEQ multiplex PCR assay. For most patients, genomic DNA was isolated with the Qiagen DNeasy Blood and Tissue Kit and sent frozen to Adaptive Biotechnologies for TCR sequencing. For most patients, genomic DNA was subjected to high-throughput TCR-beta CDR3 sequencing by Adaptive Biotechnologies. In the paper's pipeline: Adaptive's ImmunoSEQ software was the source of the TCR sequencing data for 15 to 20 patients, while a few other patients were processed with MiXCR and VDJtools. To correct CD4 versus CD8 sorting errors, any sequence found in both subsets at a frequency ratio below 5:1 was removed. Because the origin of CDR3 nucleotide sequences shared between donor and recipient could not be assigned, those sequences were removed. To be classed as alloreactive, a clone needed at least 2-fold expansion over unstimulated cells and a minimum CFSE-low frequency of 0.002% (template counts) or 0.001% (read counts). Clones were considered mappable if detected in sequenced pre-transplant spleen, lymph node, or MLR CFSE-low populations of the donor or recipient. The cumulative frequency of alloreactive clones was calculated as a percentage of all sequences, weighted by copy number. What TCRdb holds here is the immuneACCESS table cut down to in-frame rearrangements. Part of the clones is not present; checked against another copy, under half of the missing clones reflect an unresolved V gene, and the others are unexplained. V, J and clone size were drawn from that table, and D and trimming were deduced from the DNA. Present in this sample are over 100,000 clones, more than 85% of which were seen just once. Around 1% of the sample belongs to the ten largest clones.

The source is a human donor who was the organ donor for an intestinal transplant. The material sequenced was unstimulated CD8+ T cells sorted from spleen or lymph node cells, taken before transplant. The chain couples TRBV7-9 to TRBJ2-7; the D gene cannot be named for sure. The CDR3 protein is CASSLASGEQYF. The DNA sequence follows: TGTGCCAGCAGCTTAGCGTCGGGCGAGCAGTACTTC.